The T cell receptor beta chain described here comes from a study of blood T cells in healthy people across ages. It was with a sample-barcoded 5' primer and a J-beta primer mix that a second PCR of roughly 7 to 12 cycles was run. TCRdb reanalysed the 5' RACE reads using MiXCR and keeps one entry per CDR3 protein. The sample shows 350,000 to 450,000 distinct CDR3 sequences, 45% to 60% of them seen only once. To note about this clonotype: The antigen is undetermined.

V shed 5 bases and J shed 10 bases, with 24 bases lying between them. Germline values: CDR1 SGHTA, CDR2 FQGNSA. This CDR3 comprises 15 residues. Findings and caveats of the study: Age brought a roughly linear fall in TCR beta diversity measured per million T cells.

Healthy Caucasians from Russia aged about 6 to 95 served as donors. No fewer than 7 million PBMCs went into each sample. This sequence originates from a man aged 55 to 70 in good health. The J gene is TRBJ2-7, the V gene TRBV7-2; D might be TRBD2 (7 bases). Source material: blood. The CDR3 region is CASSPWGGAQGTQYF. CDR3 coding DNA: TGTGCCAGCAGCCCCTGGGGGGGGGCCCAAGGAACCCAGTACTTC. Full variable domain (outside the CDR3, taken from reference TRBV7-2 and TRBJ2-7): GAGVSQSPSNKVTEKGKDVELRCDPISGHTALYWYRQSLGQGLEFLIYFQGNSAPDKSGLPSDRFSAERTGGSVSTLTIQRTQQEDSAVYLCASSPWGGAQGTQYFGPGTRLTVT.